These 27 T cell receptor beta chains share one sample of origin, sequenced in a study of T cell repertoires in ileal Crohn's disease. Documented time point: neoterminal ileum biopsy at postoperative endoscopy, about 6 months after surgery. Method: immunoSEQ multiplex PCR; TCRdb's copy keeps in-frame clones and lacks some. The data contain about 17,000 clones, 60% to 75% of them seen just once; the ten biggest clones take up approximately 3.9%. Sequenced sample: ileal tissue. These receptors originate from an adult with Crohn's disease.

The chain employs TRBV5-6 and TRBJ1-4; TRBD1 matches at 9 bases. Looked up from germline, CDR1 is SGHDT and CDR2 is YYEEEE. V trimming: 5 bases; J trimming: 7 bases; junction bases outside the gene matches: 9. The CDR3 runs 15 residues. CDR3 sequence reads: CASRSTGGAGEKLFF. The DNA of the CDR3 is TGTGCCAGCAGATCCACAGGGGGCGCAGGTGAAAAACTGTTTTTT.

V usage is TRBV7-9 and J usage is TRBJ1-2; 7 bases fit TRBD1. Germline V gene lookup returns CDR1 SEHNR and CDR2 FQNEAQ (reference sequence). The length of the CDR3 is 14 residues. The V and J ends lost 2 bases and 4 bases, in that order; junction bases with no gene match: 4. The CDR3 nucleotides are TGTGCCAGCAGCTTAAAGGGACAGACCTATGGCTACACCTTC. Protein product: CASSLKGQTYGYTF.

The gene calls are TRBV15 and TRBJ1-3, with 8 bases identical to TRBD1. The CDR3 extends over 15 amino acids. Trimming at V came to 1 base and at J to 7 bases, leaving 6 bases not matched to a gene. Germline CDR1 is LNHNV and CDR2 is YYDKDF (reference sequence). CDR3 protein: CATSRGSQGVNTIYF. The CDR3, as DNA: TGTGCCACCAGCAGAGGTTCACAGGGGGTCAACACCATATATTTT.

This chain links TRBV29-1 with TRBJ2-7; 8 nucleotides line up with TRBD1. Germline lookup yields CDR1 SQVTM and CDR2 ANQGSEA. With V trimmed by 5 bases and J by 2 bases, 8 bases remained unmatched. The CDR3 has 14 residues. CDR3 coding DNA: TGCAGCGTTAAGGTACAGGGGGGCACCTACGAGCAGTACTTC. Its translation is CSVKVQGGTYEQYF.

The J gene is TRBJ2-3, the V gene TRBV7-2; 9 nucleotides match TRBD2. Germline lookup yields CDR1 SGHTA and CDR2 FQGNSA. With 5 bases clipped from V and 1 base from J, the junction kept 4 bases outside the gene matches. The CDR3 extends over 15 amino acids. In DNA, the CDR3 is TGTGCCAGCAGCCCATGGACTAGCGGCACAGATACGCAGTATTTT. Encoded protein: CASSPWTSGTDTQYF.

The chain uses TRBV15 and TRBJ1-6; D may be TRBD1 (5 bases). With 4 bases removed from V and 7 bases from J, the gap between germline ends came to 20 bases. The germline gives CDR1 LNHNV, CDR2 YYDKDF (reference sequence). The CDR3 runs 17 residues. The CDR3 region has the DNA TGTGCCACCAGCACGTATGGGAAAGGGGTTTCAAATTCACCCCTCCACTTT. It codes for CATSTYGKGVSNSPLHF.

J is TRBJ2-7 and V is TRBV30; unclear D gene. The germline CDR1 and CDR2 sequences are GTSNPN and SVGIG (reference sequence). Trimming removed 0 bases from V and 7 bases from J, with 13 bases in between. This CDR3 is 13 amino acids long. In DNA form, the CDR3 reads TGTGCCTGGAGTGTACGAACCGGAGAAGAGCAGTACTTC. It specifies CAWSVRTGEEQYF.

This clone was recorded only once. The chain uses TRBV5-1 and TRBJ2-7; D remains ambiguous. The CDR3 contains 14 residues. The V gene lost 0 bases and the J gene lost 3 bases, with 10 bases spanning the gap. Germline-derived CDR1 and CDR2 are SGHRS and YFSETQ. CDR3 in amino acids: CASSLGAGLYEQYF. In nucleotides, the CDR3 is TGCGCCAGCAGCTTGGGGGCAGGTCTCTACGAGCAGTACTTC.

This clone was picked up a small number of times. DNA of the CDR3: TGTGCCACCTCTTTATGGGGGGACACAGATACGCAGTATTTT. Translated: CATSLWGDTDTQYF. V usage is TRBV6-5 and J usage is TRBJ2-3; D is perhaps TRBD2 (6 bases). Germline V gene data show CDR1 as MNHEY and CDR2 as SVGAGI. The length of the CDR3 is 14 residues. Trimming cost V 10 bases and J 2 bases, with 16 bases left between them.

The J gene is TRBJ2-3, the V gene TRBV9, with a weak D call TRBD2 (6 bases). Germline V gene data show CDR1 as SGDLS and CDR2 as YYNGEE. Trimming removed 0 bases at V and 5 bases at J, with 10 bases between. The CDR3 has 14 amino acids. The CDR3 is CASSVGGEGDTQYF. CDR3 DNA: TGTGCCAGCAGCGTAGGCGGGGAAGGAGATACGCAGTATTTT.

This rearrangement joins TRBV14 to TRBJ1-2; the D gene is possibly TRBD1 (5 bases). Germline assignment: CDR1 SGHDN and CDR2 FVKESK. V was clipped by 1 base and J by 4 bases, with 13 bases between them. This CDR3 spans 15 amino acids. The CDR3 here is CASSQVDSGVYGYTF. In nucleotides, the CDR3 is TGTGCCAGCAGCCAAGTCGACAGTGGGGTCTATGGCTACACCTTC.

As regards this clone: Other DNA sequences of this sample code for an identical CDR3. This chain joins TRBV19 and TRBJ2-7, with 9 bases that match TRBD1. The CDR3 has 14 residues. Germline V gives CDR1 LNHDA, CDR2 SQIVND (reference sequence). The V gene end was trimmed by 5 bases and the J gene end by 3 bases; junction bases not matched to a gene: 5. CDR3: CASSLGQGGYEQYF. The CDR3 bases are TGTGCCAGTAGTCTGGGACAGGGAGGCTACGAGCAGTACTTC.

This clone has only one observation. The CDR3 sequence: CASSFVGQGALRSYEQYF. CDR3 DNA: TGCGCCAGCAGCTTCGTCGGACAGGGGGCCCTTAGGTCCTACGAGCAGTACTTC. This chain links TRBV5-1 with TRBJ2-7; 11 bases agree with TRBD1. With 2 bases clipped from V and 1 base from J, the junction kept 11 bases outside the gene matches. The CDR3 is 18 residues long. Germline V gene data show CDR1 as SGHRS and CDR2 as YFSETQ.

The V gene is TRBV7-2, the J gene TRBJ1-5, with 12 bases that match TRBD1. The V gene's germline CDR1 is SGHTA and CDR2 FQGNSA. The V and J ends lost 5 bases and 3 bases, in that order; junction bases with no gene match: 5. The CDR3 contains 16 residues. The CDR3 spells CASSDRDRGHNQPQHF. CDR3 nucleotide sequence: TGTGCCAGCAGCGACCGGGACAGGGGGCACAATCAGCCCCAGCATTTT.

This clone has only a few counts. V usage is TRBV4-2 and J usage is TRBJ1-2; no clear D. Germline V gene data show CDR1 as LGHNA and CDR2 as YNFKEQ. The CDR3 has 15 amino acids. Between the trimmed V and J ends, which lost 0 bases and 2 bases, there was a span of 10 bases. The CDR3 bases are TGTGCCAGCAGCCAAGAGAAGAGACTGAACTATGGCTACACCTTC. Translated: CASSQEKRLNYGYTF.

J is TRBJ2-7 and V is TRBV2, with 11 bases aligning to TRBD2. V was pared by 10 bases and J by 4 bases, with 9 bases of the junction left unmatched. Germline V lookup: CDR1 SNHLY, CDR2 FYNNEI. The CDR3 contains 14 residues. For the CDR3, the DNA is TGTGCCAACACAATACTAGCGGGAGTATACGAGCAGTACTTC. As protein: CANTILAGVYEQYF.

The rearrangement joins TRBV5-6 to TRBJ2-5; 9 bases map to TRBD2. Germline CDR1 reads SGHDT; CDR2 reads YYEEEE. The junction had 18 bases not matched to a gene; V was cut back by 6 bases and J by 9 bases. CDR3 length equals 16 residues. In nucleotides, the CDR3 is TGTGCCAGCAAGATAGCGGGAGCCCCTTTGCGGGGGGCCCAGTACTTC. Protein product: CASKIAGAPLRGAQYF.

The rearrangement joins TRBV5-1 to TRBJ2-2; 12 nucleotides line up with TRBD2. The CDR3 runs to 17 residues. Unmatched junction bases numbered 9, after V lost 1 base and J lost 8 bases. Germline V gene data show CDR1 as SGHRS and CDR2 as YFSETQ. The CDR3 spells CASSLLLAGGGTGELFF. The CDR3 coding sequence is TGCGCCAGCAGCTTGTTACTAGCGGGAGGCGGGACTGGGGAGCTGTTTTTT.

This clone was picked up one time. The chain uses TRBV6-1 and TRBJ1-1; 7 nucleotides line up with TRBD1. Germline CDR1 is MNHNS and CDR2 is SASEGT. The CDR3 covers 14 residues. The V and J ends lost 6 bases and 2 bases, in that order; junction bases with no gene match: 6. The CDR3 sequence is CASRHGTANTEAFF. The CDR3, as DNA: TGTGCCAGCAGGCATGGGACAGCCAACACTGAAGCTTTCTTT.

The CDR3 sequence: CASSLRGGAVNTEAFF. The DNA for the CDR3 is TGCGCCAGCAGCTTGAGAGGGGGCGCCGTGAACACTGAAGCTTTCTTT. V and J are TRBV5-1 and TRBJ1-1, with 7 bases fitting TRBD1. The V segment lost 1 base and the J segment 0 bases; nucleotides outside the gene matches: 6. Germline V CDR1 and CDR2: SGHRS, YFSETQ. The CDR3 has 16 amino acids.

The rearrangement links TRBV1 to TRBJ1-5; TRBD1 is the table's D call and was not checked against the DNA. TRBV1 is classified as a pseudogene. CDR3 length: 15 amino acids. The CDR3: CTSSHGAGKNQPQHF. CDR3 nucleotides: TGCACCAGCAGCCACGGTGCAGGGAAAAATCAGCCCCAGCATTTT.

The chain uses TRBV6-5 and TRBJ2-7; the match to TRBD1 covers 9 bases. This CDR3 has 15 residues. Trimming at V came to 6 bases and at J to 9 bases, leaving 15 bases not matched to a gene. Looked up from germline, CDR1 is MNHEY and CDR2 is SVGAGI. The CDR3 reads CASSLTGGLPRVQYF. CDR3 sequence (DNA): TGTGCCAGCAGCCTGACAGGGGGGTTACCTAGGGTGCAGTACTTC.

This chain links TRBV4-1 with TRBJ2-1; 9 bases are a match to TRBD2. The germline CDR1 and CDR2 sequences are MGHRA and YSYEKL. CDR3 size: 13 residues. J gave up 9 bases and V 6 bases, and 6 bases lay outside the gene matches. The chain's CDR3 is CASSLAGVVEQFF. Written as DNA, the CDR3 is TGCGCCAGCAGTTTAGCGGGAGTGGTTGAGCAGTTCTTC.

This clone showed up just once. The J gene is TRBJ2-2, the V gene TRBV7-9; TRBD2 is a possible D gene (6 bases). This CDR3 is 14 amino acids long. Trimming took 2 bases from V and 5 from J, leaving 9 bases between them. Germline V gene sequence: CDR1 SEHNR, CDR2 FQNEAQ (reference sequence). The DNA of the CDR3 is TGTGCCAGCAGCTTAACTAGCCCAACCGGGGAGCTGTTTTTT. It is translated as CASSLTSPTGELFF.

This clone was seen more than once but under ten times. V gene TRBV5-1 combines with J gene TRBJ2-5; maybe TRBD2 (5 bases). This CDR3 contains 15 residues. The germline CDR1 and CDR2 sequences are SGHRS and YFSETQ. Trimming pared 4 bases from V and 4 bases from J, leaving 17 bases between. The chain's CDR3 is CASSELLGSGETQYF. The DNA for the CDR3 is TGCGCCAGCAGCGAGCTACTAGGTTCTGGAGAGACCCAGTACTTC. The full variable domain, completed using reference TRBV5-1 and TRBJ2-5, is KAGVTQTPRYLIKTRGQQVTLSCSPISGHRSVSWYQQTPGQGLQFLFEYFSETQRNKGNFPGRFSGRQFSNSRSEMNVSTLELGDSALYLCASSELLGSGETQYFGPGTRLLVL.

J is TRBJ2-1 and V is TRBV5-4; D is ambiguous. Germline V lookup: CDR1 SGHNT, CDR2 YYREEE (reference sequence). V lost 3 bases and J lost 5, with 9 bases in between. The CDR3 extends over 13 amino acids. CDR3 DNA sequence: TGTGCCAGCAGCTCCTCAGTTCACAATGAGCAGTTCTTC. Protein: CASSSSVHNEQFF.

The rearrangement uses TRBV4-1 and TRBJ1-1, with unresolved D. The CDR3 has 19 amino acids. The V and J ends lost 6 bases and 3 bases respectively, with 29 bases between them. CDR1 and CDR2 from the germline V gene are MGHRA and YSYEKL. The CDR3 reads CASSPPPVLANRRDTEAFF. As DNA, the CDR3 is TGCGCCAGCAGTCCACCCCCGGTTTTGGCAAACCGGAGGGACACTGAAGCTTTCTTT.